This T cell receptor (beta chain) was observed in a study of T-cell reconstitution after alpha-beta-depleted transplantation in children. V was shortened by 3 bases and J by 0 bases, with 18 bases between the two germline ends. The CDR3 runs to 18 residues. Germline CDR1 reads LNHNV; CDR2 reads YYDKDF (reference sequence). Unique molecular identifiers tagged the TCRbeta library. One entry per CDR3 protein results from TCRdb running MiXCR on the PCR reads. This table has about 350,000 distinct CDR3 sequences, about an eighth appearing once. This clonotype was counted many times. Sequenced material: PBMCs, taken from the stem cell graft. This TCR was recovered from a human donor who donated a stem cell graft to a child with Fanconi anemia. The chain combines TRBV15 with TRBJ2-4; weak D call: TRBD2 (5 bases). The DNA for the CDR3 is TGTGCCACCAGCAGTAAACTAGGCTCATCTCTAGCCAAAAACATTCAGTACTTC. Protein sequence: CATSSKLGSSLAKNIQYF.